One and the same sample provided the 17 T cell receptor beta chains below, sequenced in a study of regulatory T cells in long-lasting Graves disease. As to time point: newly diagnosed GD, antithyroid drugs for less than 3 months. RNA from PBMCs was the source of the TCR library. Library construction for TCR beta used iRepertoire HTBI primers and Arm-PCR of CDR3 regions. TCRdb re-called the multiplex PCR reads through MiXCR, storing one row per CDR3 protein. The table has some 500,000 distinct CDR3 sequences, 13% seen once. This sample was also put to use in a study of T cells in Graves' hyperthyroidism and ophthalmopathy.

The material sequenced was peripheral blood mononuclear cells (PBMCs), taken at new diagnosis, from a patient treated with antithyroid drugs. The receptors derive from a man aged 25 to 45 with Graves disease.

In regard to this clonotype: One base away lies a much larger clone, so this may be a sequencing read error. This chain uses TRBV6-1 with TRBJ2-6; D possibly matches TRBD1 or TRBD2 (5 bases each). Trimming took off 6 bases at V and 5 bases at J, with 17 bases between the two ends. The CDR3 length is 16 residues. Germline V gives CDR1 MNHNS, CDR2 SASEGT. The CDR3, as DNA: TGTGCCAGCAGCGCATGGGGCCGGACTTGGGCCAACGTCCTGACTTTC. Translation gives CASSAWGRTWANVLTF.

This clonotype was seen repeatedly, ten times or more. The V gene is TRBV7-3, the J gene TRBJ2-1, with 8 bases fitting TRBD2. Germline CDR1 and CDR2: SGHTA and FQGTGA. CDR3 length equals 16 residues. The V segment lost 4 bases and the J segment 6 bases; nucleotides outside the gene matches: 11. This CDR3 reads CASSSQGPSGFNEQFF. The DNA for the CDR3 is TGTGCCAGCAGCTCCCAGGGGCCTAGCGGGTTCAATGAGCAGTTCTTC. Using reference TRBV7-3 and TRBJ2-1 for the parts outside the CDR3, the full variable domain is GAGVSQTPSNKVTEKGKYVELRCDPISGHTALYWYRQSLGQGPEFLIYFQGTGAADDSGLPNDRFFAVRPEGSVSTLKIQRTERGDSAVYLCASSSQGPSGFNEQFFGPGTRLTVL.

This clonotype has at least ten counts. This chain links TRBV12-3 or TRBV12-4 with TRBJ2-2; 7 nucleotides agree with TRBD2. This CDR3 contains 17 residues. Losses at the gene ends were 3 bases for V and 3 bases for J; bases not matched to a gene: 10. CDR3: CASSFWRGTEDTGELFF. In DNA form, the CDR3 reads TGTGCCAGCAGTTTCTGGCGGGGGACGGAGGACACCGGGGAGCTGTTTTTT.

Note on this clonotype: One end of the junction is discordant with germline, which a read error may explain. The chain is built from TRBV6-1 and TRBJ2-7, with TRBD1 identical over 8 bases. The CDR3 spans 15 residues. Germline CDR1 is MNHNS and CDR2 is SASEGT. The CDR3 DNA sequence: TGCGCCAGCAGCCACCCCGGGACAGGAAGATACGAGCAGTACTTC. Translating gives CASSHPGTGRYEQYF.

This clonotype has at least ten counts. V and J are TRBV3-1 and TRBJ2-5; 7 positions match TRBD1. Germline CDR1 is LGHDT and CDR2 is YNNKEL (reference sequence). CDR3 size: 16 residues. The junction had 8 bases not matched to a gene; V was cut back by 0 bases and J by 4 bases. CDR3 nucleotides: TGTGCCAGCAGCCAAGATTCGACAGGGATGGGAGAGACCCAGTACTTC. Translating gives CASSQDSTGMGETQYF.

This clonotype was observed a handful of times. The chain links TRBV27 to TRBJ2-6; maybe TRBD1 (5 bases). V was clipped by 4 bases and J by 0 bases, with 7 bases between them. Looked up from germline, CDR1 is MNHEY and CDR2 is SMNVEV (reference sequence). This CDR3 region has 15 residues. In nucleotides, the CDR3 is TGTGCCAGCAGTTGGGGCTACTCTGGGGCCAACGTCCTGACTTTC. Its translation is CASSWGYSGANVLTF.

This clonotype has only a few counts. The chain employs TRBV7-9 and TRBJ1-1; 12 nucleotides align to TRBD1. The CDR3 covers 13 residues. J gave up 11 bases and V 4 bases, and 5 bases lay outside the gene matches. From germline, CDR1 is SEHNR and CDR2 FQNEAQ (reference sequence). The CDR3 coding sequence is TGTGCCAGCAGCTCAGGGACAGGGGGCCGGGCTTTCTTT. The encoded protein is CASSSGTGGRAFF.

This clonotype was detected many times. V usage is TRBV5-1 and J usage is TRBJ2-1; 14 nucleotides match TRBD2. V shed 4 bases and J 6 bases; nucleotides not matched to a gene: 6. The CDR3 covers 16 residues. Germline CDR1 SGHRS, CDR2 YFSETQ. The CDR3 nucleotides are TGCGCCAGCAGCAGAATCGGGACTAGCGGGAGCAATGAGCAGTTCTTC. As protein: CASSRIGTSGSNEQFF.

The J gene is TRBJ2-7, the V gene TRBV29-1; 7 nucleotides align to TRBD2. The junction had 7 bases not matched to a gene; V was cut back by 4 bases and J by 4 bases. CDR1 and CDR2 (germline): SQVTM, ANQGSEA. The CDR3 covers 13 residues. This CDR3 is CSVVETSFYEQYF. The CDR3 coding sequence is TGCAGCGTTGTGGAGACTAGCTTTTACGAGCAGTACTTC.

This clonotype has more than one count but fewer than ten. This chain uses TRBV20-1 with TRBJ1-6, with D unresolved. The CDR3 is made up of 15 amino acids. The germline V gene has CDR1 DFQATT and CDR2 SNEGSKA (reference sequence). V was shortened by 1 base and J by 1 base, with 8 bases between the two germline ends. The CDR3 region has the DNA TGCAGTGCTAGAGGGGAGGGTTCCTATAATTCACCCCTCCACTTT. Translating it yields CSARGEGSYNSPLHF.

This clonotype has a count of ten or more. The chain is built from TRBV7-3 and TRBJ1-6, with D possibly TRBD1 on 5 matching bases. This CDR3 contains 13 residues. Per germline, CDR1 SGHTA and CDR2 FQGTGA. V was clipped by 5 bases and J by 9 bases, with 11 bases between them. CDR3 protein: CASSMTEGSPLHF. The CDR3 bases are TGTGCCAGCAGCATGACAGAGGGTTCACCCCTCCACTTT.

This clonotype was seen at least ten times. The rearrangement joins TRBV2 to TRBJ2-2; D gene ambiguous. The V gene's germline CDR1 is SNHLY and CDR2 FYNNEI. The CDR3 has 14 amino acids. Trimming stripped 0 bases from V and 4 bases from J, with 6 bases between. The CDR3, as DNA: TGTGCCAGCAGTGAAGCGCTAGGCACCGGGGAGCTGTTTTTT. Translation gives CASSEALGTGELFF.

This clonotype was seen many times. This chain links TRBV29-1 with TRBJ2-7; the match to TRBD1 covers 10 bases. This CDR3 is built from 13 residues. Germline-derived CDR1 and CDR2 are SQVTM and ANQGSEA. V was pared by 1 base and J by 7 bases, with 4 bases of the junction left unmatched. The CDR3 DNA reads as TGCAGCGTTGAAGTGGACAGGGGGAATGAGCAGTACTTC. Protein: CSVEVDRGNEQYF.

This clonotype has a count of ten or more. The chain couples TRBV19 to TRBJ2-3; D tentatively reads TRBD1 or TRBD2 (5 bases each). The CDR3 covers 14 residues. Deletions cut 9 bases from V and 4 bases from J, with 17 bases between. Germline CDR1 and CDR2: LNHDA and SQIVND (reference sequence). In DNA form, the CDR3 reads TGTGCCAGCAGCACCACAGGAGCGGCAGATACGCAGTATTTT. It is translated as CASSTTGAADTQYF.

This clonotype was seen ten or more times. The chain employs TRBV12-3 or TRBV12-4 and TRBJ1-1, with D unresolved. The CDR3 covers 14 residues. Trimming cost V 1 base and J 1 base, with 7 bases left between them. CDR3 protein: CASSLGRTNTEAFF. The DNA for the CDR3 is TGTGCCAGCAGTTTAGGACGGACGAACACTGAAGCTTTCTTT.

The chain uses TRBV20-1 and TRBJ2-7; D possibly corresponds to TRBD1 (5 bases). V was clipped by 6 bases and J by 3 bases, with 6 bases between them. Germline V gene data show CDR1 as DFQATT and CDR2 as SNEGSKA (reference sequence). The CDR3 contains 10 residues. CDR3 protein: CSAGHYEQYF. DNA of the CDR3: TGCAGTGCCGGACACTACGAGCAGTACTTC.

This clonotype has more than one count but fewer than ten. The chain carries TRBV3-1 and TRBJ2-1; TRBD1 might be the D (6 bases). V gave up 2 bases and J gave up 5 bases, with 10 bases separating them. Per the germline V gene, CDR1 is LGHDT and CDR2 is YNNKEL (reference sequence). The CDR3 contains 14 residues. The CDR3 is CASSQRQGNNEQFF. DNA for the CDR3: TGTGCCAGCAGCCAAAGGCAGGGGAACAATGAGCAGTTCTTC.